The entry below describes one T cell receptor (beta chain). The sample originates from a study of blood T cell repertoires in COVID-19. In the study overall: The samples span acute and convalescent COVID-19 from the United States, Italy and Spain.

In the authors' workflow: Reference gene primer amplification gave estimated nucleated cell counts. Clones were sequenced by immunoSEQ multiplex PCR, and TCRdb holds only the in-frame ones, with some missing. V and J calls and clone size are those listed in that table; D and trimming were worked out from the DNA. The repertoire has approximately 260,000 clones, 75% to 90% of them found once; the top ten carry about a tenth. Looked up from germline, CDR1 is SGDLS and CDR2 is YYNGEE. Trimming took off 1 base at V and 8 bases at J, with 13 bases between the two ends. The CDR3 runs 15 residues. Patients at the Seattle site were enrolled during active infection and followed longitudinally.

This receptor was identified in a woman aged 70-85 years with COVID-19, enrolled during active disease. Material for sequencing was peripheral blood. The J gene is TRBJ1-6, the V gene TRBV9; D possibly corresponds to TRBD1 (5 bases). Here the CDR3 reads CASSVQGRRYSPLHF. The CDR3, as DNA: TGTGCCAGCAGCGTACAGGGAAGGCGGTATTCACCCCTCCACTTT.